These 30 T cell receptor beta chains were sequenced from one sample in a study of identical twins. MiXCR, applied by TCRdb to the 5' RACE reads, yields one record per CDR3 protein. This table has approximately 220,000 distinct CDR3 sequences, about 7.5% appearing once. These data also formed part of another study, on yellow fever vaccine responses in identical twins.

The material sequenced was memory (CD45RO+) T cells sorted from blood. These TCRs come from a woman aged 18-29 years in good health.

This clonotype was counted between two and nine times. For the CDR3, the DNA is TGTGCCAGCAGCTTGGACAGGGGGGGCGGCTACACCTTC. Its protein product is CASSLDRGGGYTF. V and J are TRBV7-2 and TRBJ1-2; 10 nucleotides agree with TRBD1. Germline CDR1 and CDR2: SGHTA and FQGNSA. V dropped 3 bases and J dropped 8; count of bases not matched to a gene: 3. The CDR3 length is 13 residues. The full variable domain, completed using reference TRBV7-2 and TRBJ1-2, is GAGVSQSPSNKVTEKGKDVELRCDPISGHTALYWYRQSLGQGLEFLIYFQGNSAPDKSGLPSDRFSAERTGGSVSTLTIQRTQQEDSAVYLCASSLDRGGGYTFGSGTRLTVV.

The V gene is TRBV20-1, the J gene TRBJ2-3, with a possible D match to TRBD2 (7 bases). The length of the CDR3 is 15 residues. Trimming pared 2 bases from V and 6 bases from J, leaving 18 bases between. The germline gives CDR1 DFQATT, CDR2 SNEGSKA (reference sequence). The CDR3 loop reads CSARTGKVGGDTQYF. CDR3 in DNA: TGCAGTGCTAGAACAGGGAAGGTCGGGGGGGATACGCAGTATTTT.

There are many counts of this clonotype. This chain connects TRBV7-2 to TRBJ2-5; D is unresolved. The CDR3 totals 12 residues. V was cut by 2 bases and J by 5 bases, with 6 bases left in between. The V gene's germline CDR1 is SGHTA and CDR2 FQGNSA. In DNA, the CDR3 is TGTGCCAGCAGCTTATACGGGGAGACCCAGTACTTC. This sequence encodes CASSLYGETQYF.

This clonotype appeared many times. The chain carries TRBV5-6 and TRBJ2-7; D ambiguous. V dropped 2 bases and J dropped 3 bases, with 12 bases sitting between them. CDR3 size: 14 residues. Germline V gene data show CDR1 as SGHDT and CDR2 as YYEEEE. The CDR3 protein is CASSFGSSFYEQYF. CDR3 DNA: TGTGCCAGCAGCTTCGGTAGCAGTTTCTACGAGCAGTACTTC.

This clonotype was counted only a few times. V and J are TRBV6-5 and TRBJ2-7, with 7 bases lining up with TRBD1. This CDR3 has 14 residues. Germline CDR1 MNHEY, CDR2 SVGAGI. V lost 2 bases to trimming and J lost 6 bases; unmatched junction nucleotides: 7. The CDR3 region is CASSYPPGTVEQYF. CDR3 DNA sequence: TGTGCCAGCAGTTACCCTCCCGGGACAGTCGAGCAGTACTTC.

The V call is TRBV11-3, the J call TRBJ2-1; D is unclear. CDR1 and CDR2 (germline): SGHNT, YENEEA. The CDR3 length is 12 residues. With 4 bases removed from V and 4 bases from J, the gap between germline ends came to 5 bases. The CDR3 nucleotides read TGTGCCAGCAGCTCAGGATACAATGAGCAGTTCTTC. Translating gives CASSSGYNEQFF.

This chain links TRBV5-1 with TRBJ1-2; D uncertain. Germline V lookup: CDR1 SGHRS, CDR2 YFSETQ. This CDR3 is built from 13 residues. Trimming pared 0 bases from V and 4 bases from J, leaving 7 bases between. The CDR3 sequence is CASSLVAFYGYTF. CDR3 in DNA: TGCGCCAGCAGCTTGGTGGCCTTCTATGGCTACACCTTC.

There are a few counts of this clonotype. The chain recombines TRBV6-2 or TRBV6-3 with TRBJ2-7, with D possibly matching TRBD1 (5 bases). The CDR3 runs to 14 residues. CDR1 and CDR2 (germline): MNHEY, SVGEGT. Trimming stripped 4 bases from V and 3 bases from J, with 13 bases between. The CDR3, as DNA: TGTGCCAGCAGTTCGGTGGTCAGGGACTACGAGCAGTACTTC. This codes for CASSSVVRDYEQYF.

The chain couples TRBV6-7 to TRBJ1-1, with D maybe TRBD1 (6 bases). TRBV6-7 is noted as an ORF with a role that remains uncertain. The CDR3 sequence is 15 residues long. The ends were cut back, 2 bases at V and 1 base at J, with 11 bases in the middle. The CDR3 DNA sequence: TGTGCCAGCAGTTACGGGGGCAGACGGAACACTGAAGCTTTCTTT. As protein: CASSYGGRRNTEAFF.

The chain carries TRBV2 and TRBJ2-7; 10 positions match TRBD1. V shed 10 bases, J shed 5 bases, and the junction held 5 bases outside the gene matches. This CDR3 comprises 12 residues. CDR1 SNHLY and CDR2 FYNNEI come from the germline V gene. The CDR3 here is CATRDRGNEQYF. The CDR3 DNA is TGTGCCACCAGGGACAGGGGAAACGAGCAGTACTTC. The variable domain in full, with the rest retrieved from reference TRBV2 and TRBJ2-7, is EPEVTQTPSHQVTQMGQEVILRCVPISNHLYFYWYRQILGQKVEFLVSFYNNEISEKSEIFDDQFSVERPDGSNFTLKIRSTKLEDSAMYFCATRDRGNEQYFGPGTRLTVT.

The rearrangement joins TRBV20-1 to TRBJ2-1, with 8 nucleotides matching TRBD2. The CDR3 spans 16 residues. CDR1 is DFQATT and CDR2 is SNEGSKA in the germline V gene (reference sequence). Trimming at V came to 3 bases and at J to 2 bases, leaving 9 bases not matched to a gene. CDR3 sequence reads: CSASYPLAVTYNEQFF. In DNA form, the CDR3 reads TGCAGTGCTAGTTACCCACTAGCGGTAACCTACAATGAGCAGTTCTTC.

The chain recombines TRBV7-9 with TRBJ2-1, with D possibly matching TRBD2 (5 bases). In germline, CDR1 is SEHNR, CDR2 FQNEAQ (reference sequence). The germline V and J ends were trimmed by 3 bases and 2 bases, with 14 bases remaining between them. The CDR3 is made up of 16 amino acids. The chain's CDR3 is CASSLLAGSTYNEQFF. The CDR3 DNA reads TGTGCCAGCAGCTTGCTCGCGGGCTCCACCTACAATGAGCAGTTCTTC.

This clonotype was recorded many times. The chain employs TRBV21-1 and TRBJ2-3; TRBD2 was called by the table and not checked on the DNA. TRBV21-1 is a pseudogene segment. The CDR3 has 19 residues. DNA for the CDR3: TGTGCCAGCAGCAAAGAAAAAGGAACTAGCGGGAGAGTCGCAGATACGCAGTATTTT. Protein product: CASSKEKGTSGRVADTQYF.

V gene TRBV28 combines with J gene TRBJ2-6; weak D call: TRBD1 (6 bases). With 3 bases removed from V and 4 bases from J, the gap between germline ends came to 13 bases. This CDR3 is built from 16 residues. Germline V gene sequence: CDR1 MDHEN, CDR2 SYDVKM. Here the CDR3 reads CASSLLQGTGANVLTF. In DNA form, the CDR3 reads TGTGCCAGCAGTTTGTTACAGGGTACCGGGGCCAACGTCCTGACTTTC.

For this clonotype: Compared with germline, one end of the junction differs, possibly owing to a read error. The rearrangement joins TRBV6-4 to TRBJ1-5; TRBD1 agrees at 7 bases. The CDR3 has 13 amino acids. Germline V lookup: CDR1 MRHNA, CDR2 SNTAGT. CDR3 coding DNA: TGTGCTAGCAGTACAGGGGCCAATCAGCCCCAGCATTTT. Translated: CASSTGANQPQHF.

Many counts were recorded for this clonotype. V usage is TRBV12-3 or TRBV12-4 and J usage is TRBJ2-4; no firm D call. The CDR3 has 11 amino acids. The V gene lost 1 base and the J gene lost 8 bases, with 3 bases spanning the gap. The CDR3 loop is CASSLGYIQYF. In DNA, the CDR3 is TGTGCCAGCAGTTTAGGGTACATTCAGTACTTC.

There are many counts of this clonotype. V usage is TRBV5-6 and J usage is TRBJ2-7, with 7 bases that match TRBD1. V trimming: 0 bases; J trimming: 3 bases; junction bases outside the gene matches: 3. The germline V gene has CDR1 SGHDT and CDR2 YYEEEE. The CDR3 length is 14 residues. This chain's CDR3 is CASSLVDRLYEQYF. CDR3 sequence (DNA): TGTGCCAGCAGCTTGGTGGACAGGCTCTACGAGCAGTACTTC.

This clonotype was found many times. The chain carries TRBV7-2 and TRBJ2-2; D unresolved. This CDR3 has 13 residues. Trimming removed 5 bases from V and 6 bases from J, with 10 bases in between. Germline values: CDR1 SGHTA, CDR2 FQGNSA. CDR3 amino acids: CASSPVKAGELFF. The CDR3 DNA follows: TGTGCCAGCAGCCCGGTCAAGGCCGGGGAGCTGTTTTTT.

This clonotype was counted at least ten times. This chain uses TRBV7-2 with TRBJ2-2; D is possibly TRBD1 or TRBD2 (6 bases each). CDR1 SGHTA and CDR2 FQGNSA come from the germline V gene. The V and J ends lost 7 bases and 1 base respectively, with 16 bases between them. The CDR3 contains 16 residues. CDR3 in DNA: TGTGCCAGCAACTCCCTGAAGGGGGGGAACACCGGGGAGCTGTTTTTT. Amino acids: CASNSLKGGNTGELFF.

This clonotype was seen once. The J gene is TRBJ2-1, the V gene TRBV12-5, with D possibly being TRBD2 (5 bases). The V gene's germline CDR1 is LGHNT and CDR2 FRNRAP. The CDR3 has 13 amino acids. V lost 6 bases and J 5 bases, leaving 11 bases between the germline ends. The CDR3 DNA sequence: TGTGCTAGTGGCCCGGACTCGGACAATGAGCAGTTCTTC. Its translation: CASGPDSDNEQFF.

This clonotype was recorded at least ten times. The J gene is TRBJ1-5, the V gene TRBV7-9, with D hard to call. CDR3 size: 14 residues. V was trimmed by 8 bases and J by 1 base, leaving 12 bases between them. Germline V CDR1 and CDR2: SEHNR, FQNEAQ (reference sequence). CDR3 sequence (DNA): TGTGCCAGCGGTGCATCGGGGAGCAATCAGCCCCAGCATTTT. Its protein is CASGASGSNQPQHF.

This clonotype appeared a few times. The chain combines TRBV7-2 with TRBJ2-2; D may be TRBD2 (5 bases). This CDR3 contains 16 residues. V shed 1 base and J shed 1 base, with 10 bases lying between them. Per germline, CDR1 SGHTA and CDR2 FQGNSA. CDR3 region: CASSLVAGLNTGELFF. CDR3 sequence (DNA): TGTGCCAGCAGCTTAGTGGCGGGTTTGAACACCGGGGAGCTGTTTTTT.

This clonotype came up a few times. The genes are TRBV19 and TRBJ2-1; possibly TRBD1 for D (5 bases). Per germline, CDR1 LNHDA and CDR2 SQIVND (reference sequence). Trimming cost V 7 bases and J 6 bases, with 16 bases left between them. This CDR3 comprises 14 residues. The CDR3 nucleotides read TGTGCCAGTACCCTGGGCGCCAGGGCCAATGAGCAGTTCTTC. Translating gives CASTLGARANEQFF.

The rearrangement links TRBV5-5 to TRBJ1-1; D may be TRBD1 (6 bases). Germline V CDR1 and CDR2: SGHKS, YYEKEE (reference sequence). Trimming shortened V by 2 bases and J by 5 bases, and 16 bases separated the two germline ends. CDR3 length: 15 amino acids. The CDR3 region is CASSLSDTGYTEAFF. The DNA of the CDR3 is TGTGCCAGCAGCTTAAGTGACACAGGGTATACTGAAGCTTTCTTT.

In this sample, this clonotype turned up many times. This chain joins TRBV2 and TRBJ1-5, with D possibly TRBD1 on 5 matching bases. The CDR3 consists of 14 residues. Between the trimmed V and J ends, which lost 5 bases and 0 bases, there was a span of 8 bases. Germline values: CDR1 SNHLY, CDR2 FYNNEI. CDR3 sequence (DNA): TGTGCCAGCAGTAGGACAAATAGCAATCAGCCCCAGCATTTT. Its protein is CASSRTNSNQPQHF.

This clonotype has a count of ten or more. The chain's CDR3 is CASSSAQGREETQYF. CDR3 DNA sequence: TGTGCCAGCAGTTCCGCACAGGGTCGCGAAGAGACCCAGTACTTC. The chain recombines TRBV12-3 or TRBV12-4 with TRBJ2-5, with D tentatively TRBD1 (6 bases). The V end was cut by 4 bases, the J end by 3 bases, with 15 bases between. The CDR3 loop spans 15 amino acids.

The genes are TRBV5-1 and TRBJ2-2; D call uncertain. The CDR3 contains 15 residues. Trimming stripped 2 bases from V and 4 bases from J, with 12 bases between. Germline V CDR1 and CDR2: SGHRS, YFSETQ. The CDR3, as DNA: TGCGCCAGCAGCTTTCGGCCAGGCCGCACCGGGGAGCTGTTTTTT. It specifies CASSFRPGRTGELFF.

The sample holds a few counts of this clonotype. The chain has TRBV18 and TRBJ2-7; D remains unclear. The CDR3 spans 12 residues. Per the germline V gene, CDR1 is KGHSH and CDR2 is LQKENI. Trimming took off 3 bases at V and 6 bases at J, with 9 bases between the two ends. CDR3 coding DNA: TGTGCCAGCTCACCCGATGTGGCCGAGCAGTACTTC. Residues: CASSPDVAEQYF.

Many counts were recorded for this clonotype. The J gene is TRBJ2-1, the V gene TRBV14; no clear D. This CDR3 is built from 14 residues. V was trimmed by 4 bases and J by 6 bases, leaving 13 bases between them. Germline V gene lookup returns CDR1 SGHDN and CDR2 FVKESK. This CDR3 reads CASSPEFSSNEQFF. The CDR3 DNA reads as TGTGCCAGCAGCCCCGAGTTCTCGAGCAATGAGCAGTTCTTC.

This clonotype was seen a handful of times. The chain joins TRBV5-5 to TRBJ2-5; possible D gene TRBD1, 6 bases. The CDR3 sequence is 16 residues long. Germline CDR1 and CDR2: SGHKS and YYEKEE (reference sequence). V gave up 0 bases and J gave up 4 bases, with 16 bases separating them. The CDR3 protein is CASSLADWKGGETQYF. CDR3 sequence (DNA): TGTGCCAGCAGCTTGGCCGATTGGAAAGGGGGAGAGACCCAGTACTTC.